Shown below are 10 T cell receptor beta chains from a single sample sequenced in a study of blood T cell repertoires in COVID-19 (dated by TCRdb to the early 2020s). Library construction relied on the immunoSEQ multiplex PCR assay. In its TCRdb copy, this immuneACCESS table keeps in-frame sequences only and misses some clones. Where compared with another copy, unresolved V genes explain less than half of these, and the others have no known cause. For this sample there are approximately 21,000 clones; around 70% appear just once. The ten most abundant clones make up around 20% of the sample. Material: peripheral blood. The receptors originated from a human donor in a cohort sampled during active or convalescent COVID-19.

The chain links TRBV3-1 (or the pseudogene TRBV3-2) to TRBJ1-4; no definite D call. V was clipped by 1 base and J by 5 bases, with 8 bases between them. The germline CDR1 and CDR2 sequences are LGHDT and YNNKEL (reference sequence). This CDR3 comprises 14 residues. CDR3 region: CASSQGGINEKLFF. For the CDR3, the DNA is TGTGCCAGCAGCCAAGGAGGGATCAATGAAAAACTGTTTTTT.

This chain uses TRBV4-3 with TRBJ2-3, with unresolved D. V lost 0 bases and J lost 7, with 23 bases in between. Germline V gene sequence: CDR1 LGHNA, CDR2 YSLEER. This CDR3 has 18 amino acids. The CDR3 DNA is TGCGCCAGCAGCCAAGATCTGACTCTCGCTACCCCACGCTATACGCAGTATTTT. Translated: CASSQDLTLATPRYTQYF.

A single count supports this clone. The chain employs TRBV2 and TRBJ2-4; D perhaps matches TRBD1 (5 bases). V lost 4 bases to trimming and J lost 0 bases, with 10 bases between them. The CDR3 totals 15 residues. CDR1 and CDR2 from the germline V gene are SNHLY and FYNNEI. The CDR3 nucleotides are TGTGCCAGCAGTGGACAGAATATAGCCAAAAACATTCAGTACTTC. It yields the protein CASSGQNIAKNIQYF.

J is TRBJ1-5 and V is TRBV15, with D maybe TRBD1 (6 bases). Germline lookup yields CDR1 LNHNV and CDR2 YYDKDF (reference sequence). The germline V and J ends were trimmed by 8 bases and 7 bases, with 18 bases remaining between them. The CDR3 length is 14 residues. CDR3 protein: CATQRRGPGQPQHF. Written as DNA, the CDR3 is TGTGCCACCCAACGGCGGGGGCCGGGGCAGCCCCAGCATTTT.

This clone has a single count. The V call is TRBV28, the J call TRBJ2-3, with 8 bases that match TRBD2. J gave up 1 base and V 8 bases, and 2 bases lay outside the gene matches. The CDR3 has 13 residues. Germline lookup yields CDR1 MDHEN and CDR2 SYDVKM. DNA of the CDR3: TGTGCCAGCGGGCGGGGGGGCACAGATACGCAGTATTTT. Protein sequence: CASGRGGTDTQYF. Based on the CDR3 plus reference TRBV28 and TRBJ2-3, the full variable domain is DVKVTQSSRYLVKRTGEKVFLECVQDMDHENMFWYRQDPGLGLRLIYFSYDVKMKEKGDIPEGYSVSREKKERFSLILESASTNQTSMYLCASGRGGTDTQYFGPGTRLTVL.

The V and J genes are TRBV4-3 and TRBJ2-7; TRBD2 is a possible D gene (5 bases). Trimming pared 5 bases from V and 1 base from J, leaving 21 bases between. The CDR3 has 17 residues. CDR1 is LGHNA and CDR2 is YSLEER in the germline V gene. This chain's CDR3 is CASSYSLLALWSYEQYF. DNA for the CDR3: TGCGCCAGCAGCTATTCTTTATTAGCGTTATGGTCCTACGAGCAGTACTTC.

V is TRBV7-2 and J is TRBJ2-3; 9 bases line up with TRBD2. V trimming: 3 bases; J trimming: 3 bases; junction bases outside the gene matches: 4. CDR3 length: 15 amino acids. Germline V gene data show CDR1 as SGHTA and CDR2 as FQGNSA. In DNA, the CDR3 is TGTGCCAGCAGCTTCGGCGGGGGGGCAACAGATACGCAGTATTTT. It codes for CASSFGGGATDTQYF. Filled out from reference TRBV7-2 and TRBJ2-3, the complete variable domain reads GAGVSQSPSNKVTEKGKDVELRCDPISGHTALYWYRQSLGQGLEFLIYFQGNSAPDKSGLPSDRFSAERTGGSVSTLTIQRTQQEDSAVYLCASSFGGGATDTQYFGPGTRLTVL.

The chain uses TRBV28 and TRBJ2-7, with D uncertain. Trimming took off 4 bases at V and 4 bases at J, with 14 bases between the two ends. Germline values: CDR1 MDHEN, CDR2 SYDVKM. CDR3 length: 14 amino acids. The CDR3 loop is CASSSSGPSYEQYF. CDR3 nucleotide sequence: TGTGCCAGCAGTTCTTCTGGGCCGTCTTACGAGCAGTACTTC.

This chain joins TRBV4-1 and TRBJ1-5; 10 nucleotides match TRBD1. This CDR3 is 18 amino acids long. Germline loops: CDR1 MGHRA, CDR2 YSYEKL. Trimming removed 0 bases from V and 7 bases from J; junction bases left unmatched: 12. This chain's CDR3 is CASSQEGPGTGEDQPQHF. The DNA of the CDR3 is TGCGCCAGCAGCCAAGAGGGGCCCGGGACAGGGGAAGACCAGCCCCAGCATTTT.

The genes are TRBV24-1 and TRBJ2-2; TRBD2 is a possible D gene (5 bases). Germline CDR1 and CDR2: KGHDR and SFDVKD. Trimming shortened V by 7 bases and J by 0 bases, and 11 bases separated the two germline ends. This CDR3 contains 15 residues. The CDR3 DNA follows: TGTGCCACCAGGGACTCACTCGCGAACACCGGGGAGCTGTTTTTT. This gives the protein CATRDSLANTGELFF.